What follows is one T cell receptor beta chain and its context. Its antigen is currently unknown. The source of the sample is a study of shared clonotypes between healthy human individuals. Findings and limits, study-wide: Only blood underwent sampling, and tissue repertoires likely differ.

The table came from immunoSEQ multiplex PCR; TCRdb's copy has only in-frame clones and leaves some out. This sample has about 500,000 clones, with 60% to 80% found just once. Germline V gene sequence: CDR1 LNHDA, CDR2 SQIVND (reference sequence). V was shortened by 3 bases and J by 0 bases, with 12 bases between the two germline ends. The CDR3 consists of 16 residues. J is TRBJ1-5 and V is TRBV19; maybe TRBD1 (5 bases). The sample taken for sequencing was PBMCs. This TCR was recovered from a woman aged 40 to 50 in good health. Some clones in this sample may be carry-over from other donors' samples. The chain's CDR3 is CASSIGTTYSNQPQHF. CDR3 sequence (DNA): TGTGCCAGTAGTATCGGGACCACTTATAGCAATCAGCCCCAGCATTTT.